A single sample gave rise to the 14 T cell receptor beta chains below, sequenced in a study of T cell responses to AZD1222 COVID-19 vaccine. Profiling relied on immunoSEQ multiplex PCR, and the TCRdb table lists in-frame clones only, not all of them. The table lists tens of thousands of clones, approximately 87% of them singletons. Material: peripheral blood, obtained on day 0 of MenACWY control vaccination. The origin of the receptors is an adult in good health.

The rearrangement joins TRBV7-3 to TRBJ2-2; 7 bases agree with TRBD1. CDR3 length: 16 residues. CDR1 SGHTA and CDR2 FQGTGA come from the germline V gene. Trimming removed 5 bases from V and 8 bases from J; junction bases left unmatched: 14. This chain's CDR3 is CASSPQDRRIPGELFF. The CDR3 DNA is TGTGCCAGCAGCCCCCAGGACAGGAGGATCCCTGGGGAGCTGTTTTTT.

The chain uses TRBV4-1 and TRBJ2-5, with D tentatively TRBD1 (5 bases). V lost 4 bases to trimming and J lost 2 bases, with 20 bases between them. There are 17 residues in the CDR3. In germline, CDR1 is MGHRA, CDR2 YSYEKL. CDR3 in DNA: TGCGCCAGCAGCCGATTGACCGGCACAGGTATACAAGAGACCCAGTACTTC. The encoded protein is CASSRLTGTGIQETQYF.

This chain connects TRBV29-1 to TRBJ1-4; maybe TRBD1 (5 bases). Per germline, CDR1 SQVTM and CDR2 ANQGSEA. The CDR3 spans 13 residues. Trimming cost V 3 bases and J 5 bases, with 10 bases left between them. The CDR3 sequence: CSVDGTGNEKLFF. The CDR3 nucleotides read TGCAGCGTTGACGGGACCGGGAATGAAAAACTGTTTTTT.

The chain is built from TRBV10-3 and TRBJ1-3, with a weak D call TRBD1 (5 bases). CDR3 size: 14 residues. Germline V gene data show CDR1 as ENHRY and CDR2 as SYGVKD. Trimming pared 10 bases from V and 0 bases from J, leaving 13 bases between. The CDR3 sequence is CATQENDSGNTIYF. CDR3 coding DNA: TGTGCCACACAGGAGAACGACTCTGGAAACACCATATATTTT.

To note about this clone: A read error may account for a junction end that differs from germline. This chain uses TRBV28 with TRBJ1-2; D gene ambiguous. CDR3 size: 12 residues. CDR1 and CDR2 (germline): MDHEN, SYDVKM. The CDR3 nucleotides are TGTGCCAGCAGTTTACCCCCCAAAGCATCCCTCTTC. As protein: CASSLPPKASLF.

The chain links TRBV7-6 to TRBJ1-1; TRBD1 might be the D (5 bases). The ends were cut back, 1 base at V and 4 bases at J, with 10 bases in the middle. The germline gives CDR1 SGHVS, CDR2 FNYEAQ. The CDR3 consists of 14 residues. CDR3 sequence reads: CASSLGGGSTEAFF. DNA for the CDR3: TGTGCCAGCAGCTTAGGCGGGGGATCCACTGAAGCTTTCTTT.

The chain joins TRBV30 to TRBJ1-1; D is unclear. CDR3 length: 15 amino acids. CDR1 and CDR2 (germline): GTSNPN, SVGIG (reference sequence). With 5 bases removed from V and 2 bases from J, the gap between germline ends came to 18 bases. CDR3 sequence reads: CAWSLRAPSNTEAFF. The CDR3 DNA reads TGTGCCTGGTCACTGCGGGCCCCCTCCAACACTGAAGCTTTCTTT.

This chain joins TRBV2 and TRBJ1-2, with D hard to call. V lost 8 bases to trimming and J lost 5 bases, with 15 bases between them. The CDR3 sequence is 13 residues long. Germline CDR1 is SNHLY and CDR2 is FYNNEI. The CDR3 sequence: CASEPFRPYGYTF. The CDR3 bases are TGTGCCAGCGAACCCTTCCGGCCATATGGCTACACCTTC.

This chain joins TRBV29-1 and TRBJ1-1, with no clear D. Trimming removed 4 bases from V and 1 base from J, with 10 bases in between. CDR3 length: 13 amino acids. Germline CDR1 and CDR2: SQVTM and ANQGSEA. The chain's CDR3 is CSVAWARNTEAFF. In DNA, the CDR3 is TGCAGCGTTGCATGGGCGCGGAACACTGAAGCTTTCTTT.

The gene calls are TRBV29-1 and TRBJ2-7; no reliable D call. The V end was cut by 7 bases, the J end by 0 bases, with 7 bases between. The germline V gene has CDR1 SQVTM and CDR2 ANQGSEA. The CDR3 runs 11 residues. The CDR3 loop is CSARNSYEQYF. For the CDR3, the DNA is TGCAGCGCCCGGAACTCCTACGAGCAGTACTTC.

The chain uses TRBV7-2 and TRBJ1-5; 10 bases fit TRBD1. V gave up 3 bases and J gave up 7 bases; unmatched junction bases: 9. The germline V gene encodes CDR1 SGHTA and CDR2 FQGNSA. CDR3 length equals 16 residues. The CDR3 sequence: CASSFGTGEYRQPQHF. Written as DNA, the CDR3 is TGTGCCAGCAGCTTTGGGACAGGGGAGTATAGGCAGCCCCAGCATTTT.

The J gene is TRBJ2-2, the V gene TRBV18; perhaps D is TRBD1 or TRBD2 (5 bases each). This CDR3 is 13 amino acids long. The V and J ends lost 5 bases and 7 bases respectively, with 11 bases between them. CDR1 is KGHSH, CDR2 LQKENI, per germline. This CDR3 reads CASSAGADGELFF. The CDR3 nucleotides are TGTGCCAGCTCAGCCGGGGCGGACGGGGAGCTGTTTTTT.

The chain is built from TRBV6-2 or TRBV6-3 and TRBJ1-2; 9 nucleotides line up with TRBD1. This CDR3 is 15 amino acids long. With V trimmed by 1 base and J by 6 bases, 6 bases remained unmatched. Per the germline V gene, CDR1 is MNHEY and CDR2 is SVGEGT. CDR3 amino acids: CASSYYGTGPNGYTF. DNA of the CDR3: TGTGCCAGCAGTTACTACGGGACAGGGCCTAATGGCTACACCTTC.

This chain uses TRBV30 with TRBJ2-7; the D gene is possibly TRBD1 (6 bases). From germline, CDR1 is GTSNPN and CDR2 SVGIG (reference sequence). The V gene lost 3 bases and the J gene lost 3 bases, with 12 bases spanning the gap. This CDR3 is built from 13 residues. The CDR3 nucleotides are TGTGCCTGGAGCAACGGACAGTTCTACGAGCAGTACTTC. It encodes CAWSNGQFYEQYF.